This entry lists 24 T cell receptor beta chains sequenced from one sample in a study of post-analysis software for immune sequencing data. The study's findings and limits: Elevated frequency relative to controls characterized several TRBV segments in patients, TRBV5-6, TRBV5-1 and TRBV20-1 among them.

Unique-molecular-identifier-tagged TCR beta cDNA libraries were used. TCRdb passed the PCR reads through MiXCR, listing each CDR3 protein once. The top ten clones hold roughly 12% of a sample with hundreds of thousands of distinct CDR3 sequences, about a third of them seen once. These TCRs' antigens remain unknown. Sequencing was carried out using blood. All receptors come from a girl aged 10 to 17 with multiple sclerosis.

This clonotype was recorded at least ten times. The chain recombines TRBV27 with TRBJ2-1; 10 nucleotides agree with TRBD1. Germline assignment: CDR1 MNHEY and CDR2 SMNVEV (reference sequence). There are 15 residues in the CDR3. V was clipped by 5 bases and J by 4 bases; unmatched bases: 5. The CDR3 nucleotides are TGTGCCAGCAGTCTCGGACAGGGGGGGTACAATGAGCAGTTCTTC. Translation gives CASSLGQGGYNEQFF.

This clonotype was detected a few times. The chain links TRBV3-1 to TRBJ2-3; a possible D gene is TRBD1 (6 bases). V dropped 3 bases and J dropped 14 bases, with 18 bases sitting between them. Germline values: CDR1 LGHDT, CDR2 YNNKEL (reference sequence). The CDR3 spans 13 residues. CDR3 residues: CASSQAGTQVVYF. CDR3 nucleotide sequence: TGTGCCAGCAGCCAGGCCGGGACACAGGTCGTGTATTTT.

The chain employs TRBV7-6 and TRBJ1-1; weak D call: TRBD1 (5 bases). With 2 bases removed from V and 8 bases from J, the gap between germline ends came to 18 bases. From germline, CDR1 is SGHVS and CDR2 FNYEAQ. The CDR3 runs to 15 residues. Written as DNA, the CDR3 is TGTGCCAGCAGCTTACAGTCGGACAATCAAGCCGAAGCTTTCTTT. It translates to CASSLQSDNQAEAFF.

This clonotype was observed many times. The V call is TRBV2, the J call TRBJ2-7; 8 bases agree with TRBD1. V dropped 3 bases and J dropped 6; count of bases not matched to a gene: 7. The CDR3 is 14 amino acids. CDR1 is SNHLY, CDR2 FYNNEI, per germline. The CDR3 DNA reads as TGTGCCAGCAGTGACGGGTCCAGGGGGCGCGAGCAGTACTTC. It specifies CASSDGSRGREQYF.

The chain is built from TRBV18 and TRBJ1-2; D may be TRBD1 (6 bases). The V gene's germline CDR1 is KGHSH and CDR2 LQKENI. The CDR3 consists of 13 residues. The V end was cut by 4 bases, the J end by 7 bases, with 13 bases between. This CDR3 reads CASSLVAGAGYTF. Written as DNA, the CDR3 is TGTGCCAGCTCACTTGTGGCAGGGGCTGGCTACACCTTC.

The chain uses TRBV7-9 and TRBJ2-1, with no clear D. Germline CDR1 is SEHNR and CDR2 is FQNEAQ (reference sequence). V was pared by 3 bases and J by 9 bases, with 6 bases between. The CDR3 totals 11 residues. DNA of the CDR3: TGTGCCAGCAGCTTGTTGGCTGAGCAGTTCTTC. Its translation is CASSLLAEQFF.

The CDR3 reads CASSLRTGLNNEQFF. CDR3 in DNA: TGTGCCAGCAGTTTGCGGACAGGGTTAAACAATGAGCAGTTCTTC. This sequence joins TRBV27 and TRBJ2-1, with TRBD1 identical over 8 bases. This CDR3 has 15 residues. After removal of 3 bases from V and 5 bases from J, the junction contained 6 bases not matched to a gene. Germline-derived CDR1 and CDR2 are MNHEY and SMNVEV (reference sequence).

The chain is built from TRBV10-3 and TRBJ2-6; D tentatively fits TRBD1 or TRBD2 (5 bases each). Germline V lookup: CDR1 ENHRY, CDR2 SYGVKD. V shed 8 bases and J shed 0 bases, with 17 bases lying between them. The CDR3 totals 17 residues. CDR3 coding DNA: TGTGCCATCCGGCCGTCGAGGGACGGCTCTGGGGCCAACGTCCTGACTTTC. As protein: CAIRPSRDGSGANVLTF.

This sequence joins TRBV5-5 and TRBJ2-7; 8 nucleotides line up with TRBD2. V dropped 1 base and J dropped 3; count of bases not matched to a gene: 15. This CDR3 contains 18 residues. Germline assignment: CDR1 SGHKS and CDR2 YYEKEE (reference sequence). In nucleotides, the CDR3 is TGTGCCAGCAGCTTGAGGGGGGTTTCGGGCGGGGGGATCTACGAGCAGTACTTC. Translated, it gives CASSLRGVSGGGIYEQYF.

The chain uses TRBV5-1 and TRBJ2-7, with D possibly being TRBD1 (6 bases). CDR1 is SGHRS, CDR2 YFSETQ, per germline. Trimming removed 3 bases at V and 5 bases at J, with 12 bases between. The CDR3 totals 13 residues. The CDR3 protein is CASSWGHPDEQYF. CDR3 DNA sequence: TGCGCCAGCAGCTGGGGACACCCGGACGAGCAGTACTTC.

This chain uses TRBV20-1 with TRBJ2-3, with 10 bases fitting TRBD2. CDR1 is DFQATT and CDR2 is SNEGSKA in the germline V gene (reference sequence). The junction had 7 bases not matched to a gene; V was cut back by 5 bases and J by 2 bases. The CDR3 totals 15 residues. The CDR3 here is CSAPAGTSDTDTQYF. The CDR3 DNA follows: TGCAGTGCTCCGGCCGGGACTAGCGACACAGATACGCAGTATTTT.

In nucleotides, the CDR3 is TGTGCCAGCTGGGGGGTTGTGGGAAATGAGCAGTTCTTC. It encodes CASWGVVGNEQFF. The V call is TRBV6-2 or TRBV6-3, the J call TRBJ2-1; weak D call: TRBD2 (6 bases). This CDR3 region has 13 residues. Germline lookup yields CDR1 MNHEY and CDR2 SVGEGT. V lost 8 bases and J 7 bases, leaving 15 bases between the germline ends.

In nucleotides, the CDR3 is TGTGCCAGCCACGGGCAGGAGAGCACTGAAGCTTTCTTT. Its translation: CASHGQESTEAFF. This rearrangement joins TRBV12-3 or TRBV12-4 to TRBJ1-1, with D uncertain. The CDR3 is 13 amino acids. Trimming left V 8 bases short and J 4 bases short, with 14 bases between.

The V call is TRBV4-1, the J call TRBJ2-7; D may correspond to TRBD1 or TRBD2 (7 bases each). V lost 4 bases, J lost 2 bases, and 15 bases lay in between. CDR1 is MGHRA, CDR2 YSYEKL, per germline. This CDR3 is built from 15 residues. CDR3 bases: TGCGCCAGCAGCCCCCAGGGGGGGAGAACCTACGAGCAGTACTTC. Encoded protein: CASSPQGGRTYEQYF.

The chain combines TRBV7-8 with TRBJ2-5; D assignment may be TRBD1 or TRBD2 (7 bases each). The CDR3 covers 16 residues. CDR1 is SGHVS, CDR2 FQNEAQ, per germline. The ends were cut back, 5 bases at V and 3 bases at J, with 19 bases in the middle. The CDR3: CASSLGRGRFEETQYF. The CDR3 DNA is TGTGCCAGCAGCCTGGGGAGGGGGCGCTTTGAAGAGACCCAGTACTTC.

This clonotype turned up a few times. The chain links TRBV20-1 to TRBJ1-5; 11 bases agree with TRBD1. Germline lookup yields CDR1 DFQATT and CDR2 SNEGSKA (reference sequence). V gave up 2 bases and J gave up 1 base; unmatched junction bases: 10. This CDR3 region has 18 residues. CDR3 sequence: CSARISRDRGTSNQPQHF. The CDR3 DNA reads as TGCAGTGCTAGAATATCCCGGGACAGGGGGACGAGCAATCAGCCCCAGCATTTT.

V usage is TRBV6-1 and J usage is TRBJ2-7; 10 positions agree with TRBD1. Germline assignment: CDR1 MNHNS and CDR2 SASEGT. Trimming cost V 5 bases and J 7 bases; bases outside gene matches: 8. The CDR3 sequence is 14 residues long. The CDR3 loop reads CASSLTGQGREQYF. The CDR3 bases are TGTGCCAGCAGTTTAACGGGACAGGGGAGGGAGCAGTACTTC.

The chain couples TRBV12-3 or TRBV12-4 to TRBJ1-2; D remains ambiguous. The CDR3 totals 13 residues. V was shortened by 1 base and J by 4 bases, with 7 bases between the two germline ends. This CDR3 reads CASSLVGFYGYTF. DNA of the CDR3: TGTGCCAGCAGTTTAGTAGGGTTCTATGGCTACACCTTC.

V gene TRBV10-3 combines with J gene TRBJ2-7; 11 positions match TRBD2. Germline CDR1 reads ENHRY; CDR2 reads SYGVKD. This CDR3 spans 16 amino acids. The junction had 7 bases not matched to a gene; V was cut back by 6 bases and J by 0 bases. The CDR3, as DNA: TGTGCCATCAGGCCTAGCGGGGGGATTAGCTCCTACGAGCAGTACTTC. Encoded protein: CAIRPSGGISSYEQYF.

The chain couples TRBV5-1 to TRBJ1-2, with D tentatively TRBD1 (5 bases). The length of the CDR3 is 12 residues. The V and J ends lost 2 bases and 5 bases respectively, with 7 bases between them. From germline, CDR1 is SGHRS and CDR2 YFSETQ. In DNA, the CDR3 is TGCGCCAGCAGCTTTGACAGATATGGCTACACCTTC. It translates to CASSFDRYGYTF.

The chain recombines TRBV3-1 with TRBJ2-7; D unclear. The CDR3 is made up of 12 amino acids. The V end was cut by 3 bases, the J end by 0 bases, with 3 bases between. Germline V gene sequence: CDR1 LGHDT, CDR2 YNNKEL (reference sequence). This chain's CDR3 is CASSQSSYEQYF. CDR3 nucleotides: TGTGCCAGCAGCCAGAGCTCCTACGAGCAGTACTTC.

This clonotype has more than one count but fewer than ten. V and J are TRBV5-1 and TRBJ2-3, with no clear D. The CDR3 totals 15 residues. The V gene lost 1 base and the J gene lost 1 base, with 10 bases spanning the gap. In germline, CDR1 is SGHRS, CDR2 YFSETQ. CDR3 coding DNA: TGCGCCAGCAGCTTGAACCCAGGACGCACAGATACGCAGTATTTT. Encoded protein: CASSLNPGRTDTQYF.

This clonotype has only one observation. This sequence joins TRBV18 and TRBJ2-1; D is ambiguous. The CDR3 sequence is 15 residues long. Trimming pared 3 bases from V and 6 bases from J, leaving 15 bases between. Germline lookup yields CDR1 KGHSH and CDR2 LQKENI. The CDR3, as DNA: TGTGCCAGCTCACCGATGGCCGCGGTAGGCAATGAGCAGTTCTTC. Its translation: CASSPMAAVGNEQFF.

CDR3: CASIQRQGANTEAFF. The CDR3 DNA reads as TGTGCCAGCATCCAACGACAGGGGGCGAACACTGAAGCTTTCTTT. The rearrangement joins TRBV12-3 or TRBV12-4 to TRBJ1-1, with TRBD1 matching 10 bases. The CDR3 runs to 15 residues. J was trimmed by 1 base and V by 7 bases; bases with no gene match: 6.